This passage covers 8 T cell receptor beta chains from one sample sequenced in a study of spatial heterogeneity in lung cancer. Their target antigens are unknown. The time point here: sample taken at primary tumor resection. TCRdb re-derived calls from the 5' RACE reads in MiXCR, one entry per CDR3 protein. The table has over 9,000 distinct CDR3 sequences, about an eighth seen once. Study results and limitations: Mutation counts in tumors were tracked by counts of expanded intratumoral alpha and beta TCRs.

The input for sequencing was lung tumor tissue, taken at surgery. These receptor sequences come from a male donor with early-stage non-small cell lung cancer.

This clonotype was recorded many times. The chain recombines TRBV9 with TRBJ2-1; D call uncertain. The CDR3 extends over 15 amino acids. Germline V lookup: CDR1 SGDLS, CDR2 YYNGEE. The V end was cut by 2 bases, the J end by 0 bases, with 9 bases between. CDR3 sequence reads: CASSVSSVSYNEQFF. Here the CDR3 DNA reads TGTGCCAGCAGCGTTTCATCAGTCTCCTACAATGAGCAGTTCTTC. Supplemented by reference TRBV9 and TRBJ2-1, the full variable domain reads DSGVTQTPKHLITATGQRVTLRCSPRSGDLSVYWYQQSLDQGLQFLIQYYNGEERAKGNILERFSAQQFPDLHSELNLSSLELGDSALYFCASSVSSVSYNEQFFGPGTRLTVL.

With regard to this clonotype: A read error may be the cause here, since a much bigger clone is one base away. The chain employs TRBV20-1 and TRBJ2-1; perhaps TRBD1 as D (7 bases). The CDR3 runs to 13 residues. Germline V gene sequence: CDR1 DFQATT, CDR2 SNEGSKA (reference sequence). The chain's CDR3 is CSARDRRGQEQSF. For the CDR3, the DNA is TGCAGTGCTAGAGATCGGAGGGGGCAGGAGCAGTCCTTC.

This clonotype was detected a few times. The chain is built from TRBV3-1 and TRBJ2-5; 9 positions match TRBD2. The CDR3 consists of 15 residues. Trimming removed 2 bases from V and 2 bases from J; junction bases left unmatched: 3. Germline V lookup: CDR1 LGHDT, CDR2 YNNKEL (reference sequence). As DNA, the CDR3 is TGTGCCAGCAGCCAAATGGCGGGGGGGCAAGAGACCCAGTACTTC. Translation: CASSQMAGGQETQYF.

This clonotype was observed many times. The genes are TRBV2 and TRBJ1-2; TRBD1 is a possible D gene (5 bases). The germline CDR1 and CDR2 sequences are SNHLY and FYNNEI. The CDR3 covers 14 residues. Trimming left V 1 base short and J 3 bases short, with 9 bases between. CDR3 loop: CASSEGGTYYGYTF. The CDR3 DNA sequence: TGTGCCAGCAGTGAAGGGGGCACTTACTATGGCTACACCTTC.

In its sample, this clonotype was seen many times. The V call is TRBV20-1, the J call TRBJ2-3; D is perhaps TRBD1 (5 bases). The CDR3 consists of 14 residues. With 1 base removed from V and 2 bases from J, the gap between germline ends came to 10 bases. Germline V CDR1 and CDR2: DFQATT, SNEGSKA (reference sequence). This CDR3 reads CSARAGRATDTQYF. DNA of the CDR3: TGCAGTGCTAGAGCCGGCAGGGCCACAGATACGCAGTATTTT.

The DNA of the CDR3 is TGCGCCAGCAGCCGAAAAAGCGACACCGCCTACGAGCAGTACTTC. It is translated as CASSRKSDTAYEQYF. This chain links TRBV4-1 with TRBJ2-7; no definite D call. Germline-derived CDR1 and CDR2 are MGHRA and YSYEKL. Trimming pared 4 bases from V and 2 bases from J, leaving 15 bases between. The CDR3 consists of 15 residues.

The V call is TRBV6-5, the J call TRBJ1-5; D gene unclear. CDR3 length: 13 residues. Germline V gene lookup returns CDR1 MNHEY and CDR2 SVGAGI. The V gene lost 6 bases and the J gene lost 7 bases, with 13 bases spanning the gap. CDR3 sequence reads: CASSPLVGQPQHF. The CDR3 DNA reads TGTGCCAGCAGCCCACTGGTAGGCCAGCCCCAGCATTTT.

The chain has TRBV5-1 and TRBJ1-1, with D uncertain. CDR1 SGHRS and CDR2 YFSETQ come from the germline V gene. This CDR3 comprises 15 residues. Trimming cost V 0 bases and J 4 bases, with 13 bases left between them. CDR3 in DNA: TGCGCCAGCAGCTTGGAACGGCCACCGAGCACTGAAGCTTTCTTT. Translating it yields CASSLERPPSTEAFF.